This entry features one T cell receptor beta chain sequence. Its specificity is unknown. This sample stems from a study of Graves' ophthalmopathy and Graves' hyperthyroidism. The TCR beta CDR3 regions underwent amplification from RNA transcripts. The workflow started with a first-round RT-PCR run with HTBI primers and then moved on to a second-round multiplex PCR. MiXCR, run by TCRdb on the multiplex PCR reads, gives a single entry per CDR3 protein. The sample shows over 650,000 distinct CDR3 sequences, approximately 39% of them seen only once. The V and J ends lost 8 bases and 5 bases, in that order; junction bases with no gene match: 5. This CDR3 has 14 amino acids. The germline V gene encodes CDR1 LNHNV and CDR2 YYDKDF (reference sequence). Study-level points and caveats: Among thyroid clonotypes expanded above 0.001 frequency, most also appeared in blood.

Fresh peripheral blood (approximately 10 ml) yielded the PBMCs. The TCR was taken from an adult man with Graves' ophthalmopathy. V and J are TRBV15 and TRBJ2-7; TRBD2 matches at 14 bases. The material sequenced was peripheral blood. The CDR3 sequence is CATGTSGSLHEQYF. Written as DNA, the CDR3 is TGTGCCACCGGGACTAGCGGGAGTCTACACGAGCAGTACTTC.